One sample yielded the 8 T cell receptor beta chains listed below, sequenced in a study of blood T cell repertoires in COVID-19. Produced via immunoSEQ multiplex PCR; TCRdb's table is partial and in-frame only. The sample comprises roughly 190,000 clones, more than 70% of which are singletons, and roughly 2.9% rests with the top ten. Sequenced input: peripheral blood. The receptors shown here come from a man aged 45-65 years with active or convalescent COVID-19.

The gene calls are TRBV27 and TRBJ2-1; 8 bases agree with TRBD1. V gave up 5 bases and J gave up 4 bases; unmatched junction bases: 7. The CDR3 length is 15 residues. Germline lookup yields CDR1 MNHEY and CDR2 SMNVEV (reference sequence). The CDR3 reads CASSTTGGSYNEQFF. DNA of the CDR3: TGTGCCAGCAGTACCACAGGGGGTTCGTACAATGAGCAGTTCTTC.

V is TRBV2 and J is TRBJ2-5; 10 nucleotides agree with TRBD2. Germline lookup yields CDR1 SNHLY and CDR2 FYNNEI. With V trimmed by 6 bases and J by 2 bases, 9 bases remained unmatched. The CDR3 length is 16 residues. This CDR3 is CASRPGLAEPQETQYF. The CDR3 DNA reads as TGTGCCAGCAGACCAGGACTAGCGGAACCACAAGAGACCCAGTACTTC.

Notes on this clone: A much larger clone sits a single nucleotide away, making a read error possible. This chain uses TRBV6-6 with TRBJ2-1; 9 nucleotides align to TRBD1. The CDR3 spans 15 residues. The J segment lost 3 bases and the V segment lost 6 bases, leaving 6 bases of the junction unmatched. Per the germline V gene, CDR1 is MNHNY and CDR2 is SVGAGI (reference sequence). CDR3 DNA: TGTGCCAGCAGCGCCGGGACAGGGAACTACAATGAGCAGTTCTTC. It is translated as CASSAGTGNYNEQFF.

This chain links TRBV19 with TRBJ2-7; 8 bases fit TRBD1. The CDR3 spans 14 residues. The germline V gene has CDR1 LNHDA and CDR2 SQIVND (reference sequence). With V trimmed by 7 bases and J by 7 bases, 12 bases remained unmatched. CDR3 bases: TGTGCCAGTACCACACAACAGGGGGTCGGGGAGCAGTACTTC. This encodes CASTTQQGVGEQYF. The full variable domain, rest sourced from reference TRBV19 and TRBJ2-7, is DGGITQSPKYLFRKEGQNVTLSCEQNLNHDAMYWYRQDPGQGLRLIYYSQIVNDFQKGDIAEGYSVSREKKESFPLTVTSAQKNPTAFYLCASTTQQGVGEQYFGPGTRLTVT.

CDR3 sequence (DNA): TGTGCCAGCGCAGCGCCGGCTAACTATGGCTACACCTTC. It encodes CASAAPANYGYTF. This chain uses TRBV7-9 with TRBJ1-2; no firm D call. Looked up from germline, CDR1 is SEHNR and CDR2 is FQNEAQ (reference sequence). Trimming left V 8 bases short and J 0 bases short, with 10 bases between. The CDR3 is 13 residues long. Together with reference TRBV7-9 and TRBJ1-2, the CDR3 gives the full variable domain: DTGVSQNPRHKITKRGQNVTFRCDPISEHNRLYWYRQTLGQGPEFLTYFQNEAQLEKSRLLSDRFSAERPKGSFSTLEIQRTEQGDSAMYLCASAAPANYGYTFGSGTRLTVV.

The V gene is TRBV7-2, the J gene TRBJ1-3, with 9 bases identical to TRBD1. V dropped 5 bases and J dropped 2; count of bases not matched to a gene: 10. The CDR3 consists of 17 residues. Germline loops: CDR1 SGHTA, CDR2 FQGNSA. The CDR3 here is CASSAGQGFRTGNTIYF. CDR3 DNA: TGTGCCAGCAGCGCAGGACAGGGGTTTAGAACTGGAAACACCATATATTTT.

The chain carries TRBV4-1 and TRBJ1-6, with 9 positions matching TRBD1. The CDR3 length is 13 residues. Losses at the gene ends were 10 bases for V and 8 bases for J; bases not matched to a gene: 6. Germline CDR1 is MGHRA and CDR2 is YSYEKL. This CDR3 reads CATGRDRDSPLHF. CDR3 sequence (DNA): TGCGCCACCGGCCGGGACAGGGATTCACCCCTCCACTTT.

The chain employs TRBV29-1 and TRBJ1-1; TRBD1 is a possible D gene (5 bases). Between the trimmed V and J ends, which lost 6 bases and 6 bases, there was a span of 14 bases. The germline CDR1 and CDR2 sequences are SQVTM and ANQGSEA. The CDR3 totals 12 residues. The CDR3 sequence: CSVQGDGAEAFF. For the CDR3, the DNA is TGCAGCGTCCAAGGGGATGGTGCTGAAGCTTTCTTT.